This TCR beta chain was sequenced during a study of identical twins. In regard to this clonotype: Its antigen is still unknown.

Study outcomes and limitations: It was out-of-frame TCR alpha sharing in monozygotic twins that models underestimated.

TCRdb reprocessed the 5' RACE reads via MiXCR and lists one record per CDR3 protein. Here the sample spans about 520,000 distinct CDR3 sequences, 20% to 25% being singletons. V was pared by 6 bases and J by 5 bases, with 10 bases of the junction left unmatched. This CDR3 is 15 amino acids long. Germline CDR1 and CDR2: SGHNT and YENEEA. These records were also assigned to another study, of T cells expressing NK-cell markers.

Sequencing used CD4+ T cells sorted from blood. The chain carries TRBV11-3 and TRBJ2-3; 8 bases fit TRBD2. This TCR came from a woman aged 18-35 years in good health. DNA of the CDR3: TGTGCCAGCAGTACGGGGCTTCTAGCGGGAGATACGCAGTATTTT. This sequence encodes CASSTGLLAGDTQYF.